The TCR beta chain described here comes from a study of T cell responses to AZD1222 COVID-19 vaccine. The method was immunoSEQ multiplex PCR; TCRdb's version includes in-frame clones alone and lacks a portion of them. The repertoire includes 140,000 or so clones, around 90% of them detected once, and less than 2.5% sits in the top ten. Combined were second doses at about 4 or about 12 weeks. The study's findings and limits: Epitopes outside B.1.351 and B.1.1.7 mutated regions reportedly drew nearly half of spike TCRs. Repertoires were collected only later (after the peak T cell response had occurred). There were mostly white British donors and more females than males, and clonal diversity was possibly underestimated.

About this clone: Its antigen is undetermined.

The length of the CDR3 is 15 residues. Germline V CDR1 and CDR2: MNHEY, SVGAGI. V dropped 8 bases and J dropped 5 bases, with 21 bases sitting between them. This TCR was recovered from an adult who received the AZD1222 COVID-19 vaccine. This chain uses TRBV6-5 with TRBJ1-1; D is undetermined. The sample consisted of peripheral blood, taken 28 days after the second AZD1222 dose. The CDR3 here is CASSPDPHPRTEAFF. DNA for the CDR3: TGTGCCAGCTCGCCTGACCCCCACCCGAGGACTGAAGCTTTCTTT.